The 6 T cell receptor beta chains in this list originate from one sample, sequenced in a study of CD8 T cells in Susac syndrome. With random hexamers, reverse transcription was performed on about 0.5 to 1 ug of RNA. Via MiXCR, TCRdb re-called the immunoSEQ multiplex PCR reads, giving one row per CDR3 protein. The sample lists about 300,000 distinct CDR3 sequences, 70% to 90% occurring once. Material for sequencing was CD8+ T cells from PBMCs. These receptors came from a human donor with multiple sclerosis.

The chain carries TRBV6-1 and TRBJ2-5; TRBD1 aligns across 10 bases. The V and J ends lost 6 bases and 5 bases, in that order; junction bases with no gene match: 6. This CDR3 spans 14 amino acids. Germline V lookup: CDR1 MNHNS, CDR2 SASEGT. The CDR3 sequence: CASRATGGRETQYF. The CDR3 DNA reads TGTGCCAGCAGAGCGACAGGGGGCAGGGAGACCCAGTACTTC.

The CDR3 nucleotides are TGTGCCAGCAGTCCTAGATGGGTGCTTAGGGATACGCAGTATTTT. This encodes CASSPRWVLRDTQYF. V gene TRBV12-3 or TRBV12-4 combines with J gene TRBJ2-3; D not resolved. This CDR3 is 15 amino acids long. Trimming cost V 5 bases and J 6 bases, with 18 bases left between them.

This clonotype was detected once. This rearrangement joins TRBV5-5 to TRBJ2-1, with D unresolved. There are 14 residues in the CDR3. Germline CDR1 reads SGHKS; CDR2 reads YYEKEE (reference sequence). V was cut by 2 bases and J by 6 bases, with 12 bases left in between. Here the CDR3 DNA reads TGTGCCAGCAGCTTAACTTCCGGTGCCAATGAGCAGTTCTTC. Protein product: CASSLTSGANEQFF.

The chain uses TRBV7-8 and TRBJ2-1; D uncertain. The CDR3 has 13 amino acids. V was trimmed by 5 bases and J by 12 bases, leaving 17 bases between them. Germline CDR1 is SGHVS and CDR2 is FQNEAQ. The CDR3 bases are TGTGCCAGCAGCCAAGGCCCGGCAAAAGGGCAGTTCTTC. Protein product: CASSQGPAKGQFF.

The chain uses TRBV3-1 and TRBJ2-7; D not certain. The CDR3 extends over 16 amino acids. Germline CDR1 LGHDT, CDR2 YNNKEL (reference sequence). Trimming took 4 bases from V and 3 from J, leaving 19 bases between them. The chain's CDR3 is CASSPPRAQSLYEQYF. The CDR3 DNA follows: TGTGCCAGCAGCCCCCCAAGGGCTCAATCTCTCTACGAGCAGTACTTC.

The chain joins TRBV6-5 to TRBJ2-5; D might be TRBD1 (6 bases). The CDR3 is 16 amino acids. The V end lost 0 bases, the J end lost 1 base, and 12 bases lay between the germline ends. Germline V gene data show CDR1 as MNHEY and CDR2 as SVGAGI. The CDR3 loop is CASSYSYGQSQETQYF. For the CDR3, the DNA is TGTGCCAGCAGTTACTCCTACGGACAGAGCCAAGAGACCCAGTACTTC.